These 2 T cell receptor beta chains were all obtained from the same sample, sequenced in a study of T cells in women clearing cervical HPV infection. The repertoire was sequenced with immunoSEQ multiplex PCR; TCRdb's copy has only in-frame clones and lacks some. This sample lists about 25,000 clones; its ten largest clones have roughly 4%. The sample was blood buffy coat. These receptors all come from a woman aged 18 to 75 with a cervical HPV16 infection that either progressed to CIN3+ or cleared (not recorded which).

As for this clone: The CDR3 goes on 3 residues after the read ends, and that part is filled in from the germline J gene. V usage is TRBV12-3 or TRBV12-4 and J usage is TRBJ2-5, with 7 bases that match TRBD2. The CDR3 runs to 15 residues. After removal of 5 bases from V and 1 base from J, the junction contained 7 bases not matched to a gene. Partial CDR3 DNA: TGTGCCAGCAGTACCCCTTCTAGCGGCCAAGAGACC. Residues: CASSTPSSGQET. The CDR3 as a whole reads CASSTPSSGQETQYF.

Turning to this clone: The sequence runs out 3 residues before the end of the CDR3; the remainder is reconstructed from the germline J gene. The chain carries TRBV2 and TRBJ1-5; a weak D match, TRBD1 (5 bases). The CDR3 is 17 amino acids. V was pared by 5 bases and J by 0 bases, with 17 bases between. The V gene's germline CDR1 is SNHLY and CDR2 FYNNEI. CDR3 amino acids: CASSTGSRRNSNQPQHF. The part of the CDR3 DNA that was read is TGTGCCAGCAGTACAGGTTCCCGACGGAATAGCAATCAGCCC.